The T cell receptor (beta chain) described here comes from a study of blood T cell repertoires in COVID-19. Study-level background: The samples span acute and convalescent COVID-19 from the United States, Italy and Spain.

The CDR3 contains 13 residues. The ends were cut back, 6 bases at V and 4 bases at J, with 13 bases in the middle. Germline V CDR1 and CDR2: MGHRA, YSYEKL. Measured with immunoSEQ multiplex PCR; TCRdb has only the in-frame clones, and not every one. In the table there are around 77,000 clones, approximately 83% of which are singletons. The sequencing input was peripheral blood. The chain is built from TRBV4-1 and TRBJ2-7, with D tentatively TRBD2 (6 bases). The TCR originated in a man aged 25 to 45 with COVID-19, enrolled during active disease. The CDR3 DNA follows: TGCGCCAGCAGTACCGGGACTCCTTACGAGCAGTACTTC. Translation: CASSTGTPYEQYF.